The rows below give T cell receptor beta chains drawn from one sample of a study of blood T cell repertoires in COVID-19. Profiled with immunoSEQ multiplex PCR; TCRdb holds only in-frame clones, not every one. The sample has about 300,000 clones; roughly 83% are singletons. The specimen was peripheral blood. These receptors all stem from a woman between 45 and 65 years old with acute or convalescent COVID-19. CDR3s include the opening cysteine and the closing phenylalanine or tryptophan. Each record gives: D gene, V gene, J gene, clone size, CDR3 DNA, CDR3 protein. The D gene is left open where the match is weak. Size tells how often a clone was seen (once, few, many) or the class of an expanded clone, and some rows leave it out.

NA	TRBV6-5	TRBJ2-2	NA	TGTGCCAGCAGTTTGGACAGCCTTGCCCTTTACGGGGAGCTGTTTTTT	CASSLDSLALYGELFF
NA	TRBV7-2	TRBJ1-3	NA	TGTGCCAGCACCCCGGACAGAGCTGGAAACACCATATATTTT	CASTPDRAGNTIYF
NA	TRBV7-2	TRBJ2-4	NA	TGTGCCAGCAGCTTAGAGGGGTTAGCCAAAAACATTCAGTACTTC	CASSLEGLAKNIQYF
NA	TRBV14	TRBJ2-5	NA	TGTGCCAGCAGCCAATTGTTGCCACCTACGTACCAAGAGACCCAGTACTTC	CASSQLLPPTYQETQYF
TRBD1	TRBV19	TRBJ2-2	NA	TGTGCCAGTACCCTCCCGCAGACAGGGGGCTACACCGGGGAGCTGTTTTTT	CASTLPQTGGYTGELFF
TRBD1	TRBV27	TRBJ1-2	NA	TGTGCCAGCAGTTCTAGACAGGGCTATGGCTACACCTTC	CASSSRQGYGYTF
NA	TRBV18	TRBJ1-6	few	TGTGCCAGCTCCGCGCGCGCAACCTTCAATTCACCCCTCCACTTT	CASSARATFNSPLHF
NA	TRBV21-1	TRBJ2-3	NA	TGTGCCAGCAGCAACCGGGAACTAGCGGTGAGCACAGATACGCAGTATTTT	CASSNRELAVSTDTQYF
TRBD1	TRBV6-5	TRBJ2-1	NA	TGTGCCAGCAGTACAAGGACAGGGAGGAATGAGCAGTTCTTC	CASSTRTGRNEQFF
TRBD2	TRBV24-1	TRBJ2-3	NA	TGTGCCACCAGTGAAATAGCGGGAGGAATCACAGATACGCAGTATTTT	CATSEIAGGITDTQYF
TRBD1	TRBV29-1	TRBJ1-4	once	TGCAGCGTTGGAGACAGGGGTGGGGAAAAACTGTTTTTT	CSVGDRGGEKLFF
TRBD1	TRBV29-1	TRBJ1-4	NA	TGCAGCGTTCAACAGGGGCTTAATGAAAAACTGTTTTTT	CSVQQGLNEKLFF
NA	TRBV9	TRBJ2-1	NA	TGTGCCAGCAGCGTAGACCCGCTAGCGACCTCCTACAATGAGCAGTTCTTC	CASSVDPLATSYNEQFF
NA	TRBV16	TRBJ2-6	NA	TGTGCCAGCAGCCGACAAGCTAGGCGACTACAGGGCGCTGGGGCCAACGTCCTGACTTTC	CASSRQARRLQGAGANVLTF
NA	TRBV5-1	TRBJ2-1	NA	TGCGCCAGCAGCTTGGACACCGGGGGCAGGGGGATCCATGAGCAGTTCTTC	CASSLDTGGRGIHEQFF
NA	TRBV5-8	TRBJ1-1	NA	TGTGCCAGCAGCTTGGGGGGGCGCCTAAACACTGAAGCTTTCTTT	CASSLGGRLNTEAFF
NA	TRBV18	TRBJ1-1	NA	TGTGCCAGCTCACTCGAAAAGACAGCCTACACTGAAGCTTTCTTT	CASSLEKTAYTEAFF
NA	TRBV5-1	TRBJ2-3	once	TGCGCCAGCAGCTTGCGCGGACATATCACAGATACGCAGTATTTT	CASSLRGHITDTQYF
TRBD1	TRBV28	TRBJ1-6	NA	TGTGCCACCGGAGCCGGGACAGGGGAAAGCTCCTATAATTCACCCCTCCACTTT	CATGAGTGESSYNSPLHF
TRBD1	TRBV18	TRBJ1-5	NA	TGTGCCAGCTCACCGACAGGGTCTCAGCCCCAGCATTTT	CASSPTGSQPQHF
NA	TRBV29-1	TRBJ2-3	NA	TGCAGCACAAGGGGCGGGGCGGGTGGCACAGATACGCAGTATTTT	CSTRGGAGGTDTQYF
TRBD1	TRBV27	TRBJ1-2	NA	TGTGCCAGCAGTTCCTCGACAGGGAGTGGCTACACCTTC	CASSSSTGSGYTF
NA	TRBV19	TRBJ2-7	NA	TGTGCCAGTAGCATAACCGGCCGGGGGAGGTACGAGCAGTACTTC	CASSITGRGRYEQYF
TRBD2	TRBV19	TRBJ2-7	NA	TGTGCCAGTAGTGTTTCTAGCGGGTACTACGAGCAGTACTTC	CASSVSSGYYEQYF
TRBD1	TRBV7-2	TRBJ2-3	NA	TGTGCCAGCAGCCTCGGGACAGGGGGCTATACGCAGTATTTT	CASSLGTGGYTQYF
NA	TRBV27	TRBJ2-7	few	TGTGCCAGCAGTTTAGAAACGGGGGTCGACGAGCAGTACTTC	CASSLETGVDEQYF
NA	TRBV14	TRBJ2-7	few	TGTGCCAGCAGCCAATACGAGAGACAGTACTTC	CASSQYERQYF
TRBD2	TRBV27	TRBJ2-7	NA	TGTGCCAGCAGTTTGTGGGACTGGACTAGCGGGAGGGCCTACGAGCAGTACTTC	CASSLWDWTSGRAYEQYF
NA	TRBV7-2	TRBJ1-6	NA	TGTGCCAGCAGCCCAGGGATCTTGGCTCGGTCACCCCTCCACTTT	CASSPGILARSPLHF
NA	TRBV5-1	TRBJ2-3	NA	TGCGCCAGCAGCCGAAGGGACAAATTCAGCGGAACAGATACGCAGTATTTT	CASSRRDKFSGTDTQYF
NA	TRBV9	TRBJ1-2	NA	TGTGCCAGCAGCGTAGTTGGAATCGCGGATGGCTACACCTTC	CASSVVGIADGYTF
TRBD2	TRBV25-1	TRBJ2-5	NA	TGTGCCAGCAGTGAGTTGACTAGCAGAGTGCAAGAGACCCAGTACTTC	CASSELTSRVQETQYF
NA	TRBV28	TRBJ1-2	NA	TGTGCCAGCACCCGGGGGGGGTCGGGTGGCTACACCTTC	CASTRGGSGGYTF
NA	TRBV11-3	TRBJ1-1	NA	TGTGCCAGGAGCGGGGGCGAAACTGAAGCTTTCTTT	CARSGGETEAFF
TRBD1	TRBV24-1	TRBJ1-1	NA	TGTGCCACCAGAGACAGGGGGAACACTGAAGCTTTCTTT	CATRDRGNTEAFF
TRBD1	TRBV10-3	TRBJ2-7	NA	TGTGCCATCAGCGACGAGGGACAGGGTTCAAACGAGCAGTACTTC	CAISDEGQGSNEQYF
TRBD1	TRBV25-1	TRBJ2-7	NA	TGTGCCAGCAGTGGCCCGGGACAGGGGGCTGGTGAGCAGTACTTC	CASSGPGQGAGEQYF
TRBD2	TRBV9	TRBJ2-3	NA	TGTGCCAGCAGCTTGGAAGCGGGAGGTGGTGCAGATACGCAGTATTTT	CASSLEAGGGADTQYF
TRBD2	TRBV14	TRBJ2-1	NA	TGTGCCAGCAGCCGGGGACTAGCGGTTTACAATGAGCAGTTCTTC	CASSRGLAVYNEQFF
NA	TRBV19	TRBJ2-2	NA	TGTGCCAGTAACTCCCGGGGACAGAACACCGGGGAGCTGTTTTTT	CASNSRGQNTGELFF
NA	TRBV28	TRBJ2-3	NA	TGTGCCAGCAGCCTGGGGGGGACAGGCACTAGCACAGATACGCAGTATTTT	CASSLGGTGTSTDTQYF
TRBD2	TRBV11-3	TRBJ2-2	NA	TGTGCCAGCAGCTTAATAGCGGGAATCGGGGAGCTGTTTTTT	CASSLIAGIGELFF
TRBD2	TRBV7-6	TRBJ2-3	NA	TGTGCCAGCAGCCCTAGTTGGGGTTCGGGGGGTACGCAGTATTTT	CASSPSWGSGGTQYF
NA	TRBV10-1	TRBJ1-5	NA	TGCGCCTTCAGGGGATCCAAGAACACCCTAGCTCGGCATTTT	CAFRGSKNTLARHF
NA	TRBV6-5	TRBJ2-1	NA	TGTGCCAGCAGTTCGTCCAGGGGAGATTACAATGAGCAGTTCTTC	CASSSSRGDYNEQFF
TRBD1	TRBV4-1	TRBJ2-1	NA	TGCGCCAGCAGCCAAGATAGGGCAGGGGGATGGAATGAGCAGTTCTTC	CASSQDRAGGWNEQFF
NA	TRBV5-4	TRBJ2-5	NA	TGTGCCAGCAGCCTCCAGGTTATCCAAGAGACCCAGTACTTC	CASSLQVIQETQYF
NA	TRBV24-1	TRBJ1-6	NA	TGTGCCACCAGTGACTCCGTACAGGGAGGGAATTCACCCCTCCACTTT	CATSDSVQGGNSPLHF
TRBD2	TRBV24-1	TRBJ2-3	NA	TGTGCCACCAGTGCCCGACTAGCGGGATCCACAGATACGCAGTATTTT	CATSARLAGSTDTQYF
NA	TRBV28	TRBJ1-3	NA	TGTGCCAGCCGCCTGGGGCGTGGAAACACCATATATTTT	CASRLGRGNTIYF
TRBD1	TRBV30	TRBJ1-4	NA	TGTGCCTGGAGTTCAGGACAGGGGGCGGTGGAAAAACTGTTTTTT	CAWSSGQGAVEKLFF
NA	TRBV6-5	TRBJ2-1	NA	TGTGCCAGCAGTTACACAGGGACATGGGGTGAGCAGTTCTTC	CASSYTGTWGEQFF
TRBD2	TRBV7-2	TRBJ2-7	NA	TGTGCCAGCAGCCCGTTAGCGGGAGGGCCCTACGAGCAGTACTTC	CASSPLAGGPYEQYF
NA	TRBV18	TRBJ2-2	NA	TGTGCCAGCTCACCGGACAGCCAAGGGGGCACCGGGGAGCTGTTTTTT	CASSPDSQGGTGELFF
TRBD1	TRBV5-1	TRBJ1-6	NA	TGCGCCAGCAGCAGCGGACAGGGGAGCTCACCCCTCCACTTT	CASSSGQGSSPLHF
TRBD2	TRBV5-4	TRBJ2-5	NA	TGTGCCAGCAGTCAGGGACTAGCACAGGCAGAGACCCAGTACTTC	CASSQGLAQAETQYF
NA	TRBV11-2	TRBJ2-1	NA	TGTGCCAGCAGCCCGACCCCCAGGGGTGGAGTAGAGCAGTTCTTC	CASSPTPRGGVEQFF